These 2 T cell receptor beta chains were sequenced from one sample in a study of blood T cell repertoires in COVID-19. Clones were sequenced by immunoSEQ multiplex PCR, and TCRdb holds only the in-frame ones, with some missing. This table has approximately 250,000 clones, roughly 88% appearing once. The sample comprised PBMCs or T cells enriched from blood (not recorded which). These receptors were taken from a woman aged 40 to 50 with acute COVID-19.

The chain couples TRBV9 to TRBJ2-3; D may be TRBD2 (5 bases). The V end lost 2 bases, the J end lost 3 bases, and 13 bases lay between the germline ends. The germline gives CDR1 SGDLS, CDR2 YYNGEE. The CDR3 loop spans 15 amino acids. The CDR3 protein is CASSVVGEETDTQYF. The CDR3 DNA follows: TGTGCCAGCAGCGTGGTGGGAGAGGAAACAGATACGCAGTATTTT. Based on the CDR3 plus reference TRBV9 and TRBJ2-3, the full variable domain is DSGVTQTPKHLITATGQRVTLRCSPRSGDLSVYWYQQSLDQGLQFLIQYYNGEERAKGNILERFSAQQFPDLHSELNLSSLELGDSALYFCASSVVGEETDTQYFGPGTRLTVL.

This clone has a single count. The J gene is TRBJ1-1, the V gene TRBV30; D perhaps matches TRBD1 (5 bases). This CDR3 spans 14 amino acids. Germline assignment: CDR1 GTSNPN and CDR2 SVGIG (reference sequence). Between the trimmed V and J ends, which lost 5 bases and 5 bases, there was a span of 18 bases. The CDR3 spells CAWWTPGGKTEAFF. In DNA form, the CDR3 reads TGTGCCTGGTGGACTCCGGGGGGGAAGACTGAAGCTTTCTTT.